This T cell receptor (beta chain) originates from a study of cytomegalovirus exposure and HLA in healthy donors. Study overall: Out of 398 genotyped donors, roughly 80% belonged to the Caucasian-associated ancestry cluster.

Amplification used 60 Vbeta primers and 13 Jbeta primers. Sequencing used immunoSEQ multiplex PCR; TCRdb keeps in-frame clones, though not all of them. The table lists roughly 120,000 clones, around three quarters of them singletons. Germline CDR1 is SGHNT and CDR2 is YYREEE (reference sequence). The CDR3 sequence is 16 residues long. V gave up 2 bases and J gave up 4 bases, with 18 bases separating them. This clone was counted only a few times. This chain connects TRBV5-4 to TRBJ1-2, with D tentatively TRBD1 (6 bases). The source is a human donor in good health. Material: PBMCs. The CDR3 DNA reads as TGTGCCAGCAGCTTTACTACAGGGCCCCAGGGCTATGGCTACACCTTC. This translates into CASSFTTGPQGYGYTF.